This is a list of T cell receptor beta chains from one sample in a study of cytomegalovirus exposure and HLA in healthy donors. The protocol was immunoSEQ multiplex PCR, while the TCRdb copy is restricted to in-frame clones and leaves out a portion. The table has over 100,000 clones, under 80% seen once; the top ten hold over 7%. The sequenced sample consisted of PBMCs. Receptors were obtained from a woman aged 45-59 years in good health and CMV-seropositive. CDR3s include the opening cysteine and the closing phenylalanine or tryptophan. D genes are given only for firm matches. Expanded clones get a size class; other rows say once, few or many, or leave the size out.

D: .
V: TRBV4-1
size: .
J: TRBJ1-2
DNA: TGCGCCAGCAGCCTTAACGGGTTTAACTATGGCTACACCTTC
CDR3: CASSLNGFNYGYTF

D: TRBD2
V: TRBV6-6
size: .
J: TRBJ2-7
DNA: TGTGCCAGCAGTTACTCGATTGCGGGAGGGTACGAGCAGTACTTC
CDR3: CASSYSIAGGYEQYF

D: TRBD2
V: TRBV6-1
size: .
J: TRBJ2-3
DNA: TGTGCCAGCAGCGGGACTAGCGGAGATACGCAGTATTTT
CDR3: CASSGTSGDTQYF

D: TRBD2
V: TRBV27
size: .
J: TRBJ2-3
DNA: TGTGCCAGCAGTTTATTGGGGACTAAAGTGTCAGATACGCAGTATTTT
CDR3: CASSLLGTKVSDTQYF

D: .
V: TRBV15
size: .
J: TRBJ2-5
DNA: TGTGCCACCAGCAGAGACTCCGAGTGGGCCACCCAGTACTTC
CDR3: CATSRDSEWATQYF

D: TRBD2
V: TRBV6-5
size: .
J: TRBJ2-7
DNA: TGTGCCAGCAGTTACAGTGTGACGGGGGGGACCTACGAGCAGTACTTC
CDR3: CASSYSVTGGTYEQYF

D: .
V: TRBV27
size: .
J: TRBJ2-7
DNA: TGTGCCAGCATGAGGGGGGGACCCTACGAGCAGTACTTC
CDR3: CASMRGGPYEQYF

D: .
V: TRBV7-9
size: few
J: TRBJ2-2
DNA: TGTTCCAGCAGCAAACAGGGTGTGATGGACACCGGGGAGCTGTTTTTT
CDR3: CSSSKQGVMDTGELFF

D: TRBD1
V: TRBV19
size: .
J: TRBJ1-2
DNA: TGTGCCAGCGGACAGGGCCTCTATGGCTACACCTTC
CDR3: CASGQGLYGYTF

D: .
V: TRBV14
size: .
J: TRBJ1-2
DNA: TGTGCCAGCAGCCAAGATTTACGAGGCTATGGCTACACCTTC
CDR3: CASSQDLRGYGYTF

D: .
V: TRBV4-1
size: .
J: TRBJ1-6
DNA: TGCGCCAGCAGCCAAGGGGACGGGAGGAGTTCACCCCTCCACTTT
CDR3: CASSQGDGRSSPLHF

D: TRBD1
V: TRBV2
size: .
J: TRBJ2-7
DNA: TGTGCCAGCAGACCGGGACAGGGGGCTCCCTACGAGCAGTACTTC
CDR3: CASRPGQGAPYEQYF

D: .
V: TRBV28
size: .
J: TRBJ1-2
DNA: TGTGCCAGCAGTACCCCTCCCAGGGGTGTGAATGGCTACACCTTC
CDR3: CASSTPPRGVNGYTF

D: TRBD1
V: TRBV6-5
size: once
J: TRBJ1-1
DNA: TGTGCCAGCAGAAACAGGGGGGGAGACACTGAAGCTTTCTTT
CDR3: CASRNRGGDTEAFF

D: TRBD2
V: TRBV7-9
size: .
J: TRBJ2-3
DNA: TGTTCCAGCAGCTTAGACCCTAGCGGGGGCACAGATACGCAGTATTTT
CDR3: CSSSLDPSGGTDTQYF

D: .
V: TRBV9
size: .
J: TRBJ2-3
DNA: TGTGCCAGCAGCTACTTACGAGATGGCACAGATACGCAGTATTTT
CDR3: CASSYLRDGTDTQYF

D: TRBD1
V: TRBV5-4
size: .
J: TRBJ2-7
DNA: TGTGCCAGCAGCTTGGTAGGACAGGGGAAAAGAGAGCAGTACTTC
CDR3: CASSLVGQGKREQYF

D: TRBD2
V: TRBV5-4
size: .
J: TRBJ2-7
DNA: TGTGCCAGCAGCTTGGGGACTAGCGGGAGGGCCGTTGGTGAGCAGTACTTC
CDR3: CASSLGTSGRAVGEQYF

D: .
V: TRBV6-5
size: .
J: TRBJ1-4
DNA: TGTGCCAGCAGTGCGCGGGGAGAAAAACTGTTTTTT
CDR3: CASSARGEKLFF

D: .
V: TRBV7-2
size: .
J: TRBJ2-4
DNA: TGTGCCAGCAGCCCCGACAGTCCCATTCAGTACTTC
CDR3: CASSPDSPIQYF

D: .
V: TRBV27
size: .
J: TRBJ1-1
DNA: TGTGCCAGCAGTCGCGTAAAAAAAGCTTTCTTT
CDR3: CASSRVKKAFF

D: .
V: TRBV7-9
size: .
J: TRBJ1-1
DNA: TGTGCCAGCAGCCCCATAGCTTTCTTT
CDR3: CASSPIAFF

D: .
V: TRBV10-3
size: .
J: TRBJ1-2
DNA: TGTGCCATCAGTGGACAAGATAACTATGGCTACACCTTC
CDR3: CAISGQDNYGYTF

D: .
V: TRBV4-3
size: few
J: TRBJ1-4
DNA: TGCGCCAGCAGCCAAGGCTTCCCCGGACATAATGAAAAACTGTTTTTT
CDR3: CASSQGFPGHNEKLFF

D: TRBD1
V: TRBV18
size: .
J: TRBJ2-7
DNA: TGTGCCAGCTCACCCGGCAGGGGGACCTACGAGCAGTACTTC
CDR3: CASSPGRGTYEQYF

D: TRBD2
V: TRBV2
size: .
J: TRBJ2-7
DNA: TGTGCCGGCAGTGAGGGTAGCGGGGCCTGGGAGCAGTACTTC
CDR3: CAGSEGSGAWEQYF

D: TRBD1
V: TRBV7-6
size: .
J: TRBJ2-3
DNA: TGTGCCAGCAGCTTACAGGGGGCATTTGGCACAGATACGCAGTATTTT
CDR3: CASSLQGAFGTDTQYF

D: TRBD1
V: TRBV7-3
size: .
J: TRBJ2-1
DNA: TGTGCCAGCAGCTTACGAGGGACAGGGGGAAACAATGAGCAGTTCTTC
CDR3: CASSLRGTGGNNEQFF

D: TRBD2
V: TRBV7-9
size: .
J: TRBJ2-7
DNA: TGTGCCAGCAGCACTCCAGCGGGGCCCTACGAGCAGTACTTC
CDR3: CASSTPAGPYEQYF

D: TRBD1
V: TRBV7-2
size: .
J: TRBJ1-3
DNA: TGTGCCAGCAGCTTGGGACAGGGTTCTGGAAACACCATATATTTT
CDR3: CASSLGQGSGNTIYF

D: TRBD1
V: TRBV9
size: .
J: TRBJ2-4
DNA: TGTGCCAGCAGCCCAAGGACAGGAACAAACATTCAGTACTTC
CDR3: CASSPRTGTNIQYF

D: .
V: TRBV11-2
size: few
J: TRBJ2-1
DNA: TGTGCCAGCAGCTTAGATGTCGGCAGGGGCCATGAGCAGTTCTTC
CDR3: CASSLDVGRGHEQFF

D: .
V: TRBV4-1
size: .
J: TRBJ2-5
DNA: TGCGCCAGCAGCCGGCTCCTCGCAGAGACCCAGTACTTC
CDR3: CASSRLLAETQYF

D: .
V: TRBV27
size: .
J: TRBJ1-2
DNA: TGTGCCAGCAGTCCAGGGGTTCATCATGGCTACACCTTC
CDR3: CASSPGVHHGYTF

D: .
V: TRBV5-4
size: few
J: TRBJ2-5
DNA: TGTGCCAGCAGCTTGGGAAAGGGGATGGGAGAGACCCAGTACTTC
CDR3: CASSLGKGMGETQYF

D: TRBD1
V: TRBV19
size: .
J: TRBJ1-1
DNA: TGTGCCAGTAGTACCCGGACAGGGGTGGGAGGCACTGAAGCTTTCTTT
CDR3: CASSTRTGVGGTEAFF

D: .
V: TRBV9
size: .
J: TRBJ1-5
DNA: TGTGCCAGCAGCCCACGGGAACGGCGGATAATAGCAAATCAGCCCCAGCATTTT
CDR3: CASSPRERRIIANQPQHF

D: TRBD2
V: TRBV5-6
size: .
J: TRBJ2-5
DNA: TGTGCCAGCAGCCCCACTAGCGCGGAGACCCAGTACTTC
CDR3: CASSPTSAETQYF

D: .
V: TRBV6-1
size: .
J: TRBJ2-4
DNA: TGTGCCAGCAGCCAAACAGGGCCACGCGGCATTCAGTACTTC
CDR3: CASSQTGPRGIQYF

D: TRBD2
V: TRBV27
size: once
J: TRBJ2-7
DNA: TGTGCCAGCAGTTTATCAGGGGGACTAGCTCGCGAGCAGTACTTC
CDR3: CASSLSGGLAREQYF

D: .
V: TRBV7-2
size: .
J: TRBJ2-3
DNA: TGTGCCAGCACCGGACTATTCAGCACAGATACGCAGTATTTT
CDR3: CASTGLFSTDTQYF

D: TRBD2
V: TRBV7-9
size: .
J: TRBJ2-2
DNA: TGTGCCAGCTGGAGGACTAGCGGGGGGACCTACACCGGGGAGCTGTTTTTT
CDR3: CASWRTSGGTYTGELFF

D: .
V: TRBV30
size: .
J: TRBJ1-5
DNA: TGTGCCTGGAGTGTCATCCTATTTGGCAGGGCCCATCAGCCCCAGCATTTT
CDR3: CAWSVILFGRAHQPQHF

D: TRBD2
V: TRBV29-1
size: .
J: TRBJ2-1
DNA: TGCAGCGTTGAAGGGACTAGCGGAGACTACAATGAGCAGTTCTTC
CDR3: CSVEGTSGDYNEQFF

D: TRBD1
V: TRBV7-9
size: .
J: TRBJ1-1
DNA: TGTGCCAGCAGCTTTTGGACAGGGGAAGCTTTCTTT
CDR3: CASSFWTGEAFF

D: TRBD1
V: TRBV25-1
size: .
J: TRBJ2-3
DNA: TGTGCCAGCAGTGAATACTTGGGACAGCGCACAGATACGCAGTATTTT
CDR3: CASSEYLGQRTDTQYF

D: TRBD1
V: TRBV6-4
size: .
J: TRBJ1-3
DNA: TGTGCCAGCAGCCCGGGACAGATCTCTCCTGGAAACACCATATATTTT
CDR3: CASSPGQISPGNTIYF

D: .
V: TRBV19
size: once
J: TRBJ2-2
DNA: TGTGCCAGTAGTATAAAAGGAGGGGCTTTGAGGACCGGGGAGCTGTTTTTT
CDR3: CASSIKGGALRTGELFF

D: .
V: TRBV15
size: few
J: TRBJ2-7
DNA: TGTGCCACCAGCTCGAGTGGCGGTAGCTCCTACGAGCAGTACTTC
CDR3: CATSSSGGSSYEQYF

D: TRBD1
V: TRBV7-2
size: .
J: TRBJ2-5
DNA: TGTGCCAGCAGCCCGTACAGGGGGAAGTTGGAGACCCAGTACTTC
CDR3: CASSPYRGKLETQYF

D: .
V: TRBV29-1
size: .
J: TRBJ1-2
DNA: TGCAGCGTTGGCCCCGAACTGGACGGGGTAGGCTACACCTTC
CDR3: CSVGPELDGVGYTF

D: .
V: TRBV2
size: .
J: TRBJ1-4
DNA: TGTGCCAGCAGTGAAGCGAGCCTTAAAGAAAAACTGTTTTTT
CDR3: CASSEASLKEKLFF

D: TRBD2
V: TRBV6-5
size: .
J: TRBJ2-5
DNA: TGTGCCAGCAGTTACGTAGCGGGAGGAAGTCGGACCCAGTACTTC
CDR3: CASSYVAGGSRTQYF